The 23 T cell receptor beta chains reported below all come from one sample, sequenced in a study of blood T cell repertoires in COVID-19. Profiling relied on immunoSEQ multiplex PCR, and the TCRdb table lists in-frame clones only, not all of them. The sample carries around 20,000 clones, 86% recorded once. Sequencing was carried out using peripheral blood. Receptors were obtained from a man in his sixties or seventies with acute or convalescent COVID-19.

V gene TRBV7-9 combines with J gene TRBJ1-6; D is unclear. The length of the CDR3 is 13 residues. Trimming shortened V by 5 bases and J by 7 bases, and 9 bases separated the two germline ends. CDR1 SEHNR and CDR2 FQNEAQ come from the germline V gene (reference sequence). For the CDR3, the DNA is TGTGCCAGCAGCCTAGAAGAGAATTCACCCCTCCACTTT. Translation: CASSLEENSPLHF.

A single count supports this clone. The gene calls are TRBV5-4 and TRBJ2-5; 7 bases align to TRBD1. Germline trimming cut 4 bases from V and 1 base from J; bases unmatched to any gene: 4. The V gene's germline CDR1 is SGHNT and CDR2 YYREEE (reference sequence). This CDR3 is built from 14 residues. CDR3 region: CASSPDRVQETQYF. CDR3 nucleotide sequence: TGTGCCAGCAGCCCAGACAGGGTCCAAGAGACCCAGTACTTC.

V gene TRBV19 combines with J gene TRBJ1-2; unclear D gene. V was pared by 3 bases and J by 3 bases, with 11 bases between. CDR3 length: 14 amino acids. Germline V gene data show CDR1 as LNHDA and CDR2 as SQIVND (reference sequence). CDR3 loop: CASSIRVKDYGYTF. For the CDR3, the DNA is TGTGCCAGTAGTATCCGGGTTAAGGACTATGGCTACACCTTC.

The J gene is TRBJ2-3, the V gene TRBV18, with 7 bases lining up with TRBD1. CDR3 size: 17 residues. V gave up 3 bases and J gave up 6 bases; unmatched junction bases: 15. Germline assignment: CDR1 KGHSH and CDR2 LQKENI. The DNA for the CDR3 is TGTGCCAGCTCACCCACCACCTCCGGGACAGCGTCGGATACGCAGTATTTT. Translating it yields CASSPTTSGTASDTQYF.

V gene TRBV29-1 combines with J gene TRBJ1-1, with 8 bases identical to TRBD1. J was trimmed by 5 bases and V by 6 bases; bases with no gene match: 14. Germline CDR1 and CDR2: SQVTM and ANQGSEA. The CDR3 runs 15 residues. This CDR3 reads CSVDDSTGVRTEAFF. The CDR3 DNA reads TGCAGCGTCGATGACTCGACAGGGGTAAGGACTGAAGCTTTCTTT.

J is TRBJ2-7 and V is TRBV6-1; D is unclear. The ends were cut back, 1 base at V and 7 bases at J, with 11 bases in the middle. Germline-derived CDR1 and CDR2 are MNHNS and SASEGT. The CDR3 spans 13 residues. CDR3 protein: CASSEDIRREQYF. The CDR3 nucleotides are TGTGCCAGCAGTGAAGACATACGTCGAGAGCAGTACTTC.

This chain joins TRBV24-1 and TRBJ2-1; tentatively, D is TRBD2 (6 bases). The CDR3 has 14 residues. V was shortened by 4 bases and J by 5 bases, with 11 bases between the two germline ends. CDR1 KGHDR and CDR2 SFDVKD come from the germline V gene. Written as DNA, the CDR3 is TGTGCCACCAGTGACCCGGGACTTCACAATGAGCAGTTCTTC. Translated, it gives CATSDPGLHNEQFF.

The chain carries TRBV11-2 and TRBJ2-5; possible D gene TRBD2, 5 bases. The V end lost 1 base, the J end lost 4 bases, and 13 bases lay between the germline ends. Germline V lookup: CDR1 SGHAT, CDR2 FQNNGV. The CDR3 loop spans 15 amino acids. CDR3 loop: CASSLGEGWGETQYF. The CDR3 region has the DNA TGTGCCAGCAGCTTAGGAGAGGGATGGGGAGAGACCCAGTACTTC.

The chain has TRBV18 and TRBJ1-4; 7 nucleotides agree with TRBD1. The J segment lost 0 bases and the V segment lost 6 bases, leaving 7 bases of the junction unmatched. The CDR3 length is 16 residues. Germline-derived CDR1 and CDR2 are KGHSH and LQKENI. Written as DNA, the CDR3 is TGTGCCAGCTCGCGAGGACAGGTCACAACTAATGAAAAACTGTTTTTT. This translates into CASSRGQVTTNEKLFF.

This chain joins TRBV19 and TRBJ2-2, with 8 nucleotides matching TRBD1. J lost 3 bases, V lost 3 bases, and 6 bases had no gene match. This CDR3 has 16 residues. Germline V lookup: CDR1 LNHDA, CDR2 SQIVND (reference sequence). CDR3 in DNA: TGTGCCAGTAGTATGGTGTCAGGGGGCGACACCGGGGAGCTGTTTTTT. It is translated as CASSMVSGGDTGELFF.

This clone was recorded once. This sequence joins TRBV15 and TRBJ2-2; TRBD2 might be the D (5 bases). CDR1 is LNHNV and CDR2 is YYDKDF in the germline V gene (reference sequence). This CDR3 is 14 amino acids long. Trimming took 9 bases from V and 0 from J, leaving 11 bases between them. The CDR3 coding sequence is TGTGCCACGGAATACGGGGCGAACACCGGGGAGCTGTTTTTT. It encodes CATEYGANTGELFF.

The chain is built from TRBV6-2 or TRBV6-3 and TRBJ2-4; TRBD2 matches at 12 bases. Germline values: CDR1 MNHEY, CDR2 SVGEGT. This CDR3 has 17 amino acids. V was pared by 6 bases and J by 3 bases, with 9 bases of the junction left unmatched. CDR3 amino acids: CASSPTSGRRDKNIQYF. The CDR3 DNA reads TGTGCCAGCAGCCCGACTAGCGGGAGAAGGGACAAAAACATTCAGTACTTC.

The chain carries TRBV5-1 and TRBJ1-1, with 8 bases identical to TRBD1. The V gene's germline CDR1 is SGHRS and CDR2 YFSETQ. V was clipped by 3 bases and J by 5 bases; unmatched bases: 6. The CDR3 length is 14 residues. The CDR3, as DNA: TGCGCCAGCAGCTCTTCCAGGGGGCAGACTGAAGCTTTCTTT. Translating it yields CASSSSRGQTEAFF.

This clone was recorded only once. The chain is built from TRBV27 and TRBJ2-5, with TRBD1 as a possible D gene (6 bases). Trimming shortened V by 8 bases and J by 5 bases, and 18 bases separated the two germline ends. The length of the CDR3 is 14 residues. Germline loops: CDR1 MNHEY, CDR2 SMNVEV (reference sequence). This chain's CDR3 is CASGSLQGDETQYF. CDR3 in DNA: TGTGCCAGCGGATCCCTACAGGGTGATGAGACCCAGTACTTC.

This rearrangement joins TRBV5-5 to TRBJ2-7; D is ambiguous. The germline V gene encodes CDR1 SGHKS and CDR2 YYEKEE (reference sequence). The CDR3 has 15 residues. V shed 6 bases and J shed 3 bases, with 19 bases lying between them. CDR3: CASTYSPTLDYEQYF. CDR3 DNA: TGTGCCAGCACCTACAGTCCGACATTGGACTACGAGCAGTACTTC.

CDR3 DNA: TGTGCCAGCACGGTCGGGTCTGGAAACACCATATATTTT. Residues: CASTVGSGNTIYF. The chain recombines TRBV12-3 or TRBV12-4 with TRBJ1-3; D gene unclear. CDR3 length equals 13 residues. Trimming removed 7 bases at V and 1 base at J, with 8 bases between.

V and J are TRBV7-2 and TRBJ2-1; D is possibly TRBD2 (6 bases). Germline V gene sequence: CDR1 SGHTA, CDR2 FQGNSA. This CDR3 is 18 amino acids long. V lost 1 base and J 4 bases, leaving 20 bases between the germline ends. For the CDR3, the DNA is TGTGCCAGCAGCTTAGAACTTTCCCGGGACTTGAATTACAATGAGCAGTTCTTC. As protein: CASSLELSRDLNYNEQFF.

The rearrangement joins TRBV27 to TRBJ1-4, with 10 bases fitting TRBD1. Germline V gives CDR1 MNHEY, CDR2 SMNVEV (reference sequence). The CDR3 consists of 14 residues. V dropped 9 bases and J dropped 6; count of bases not matched to a gene: 7. The chain's CDR3 is CASSRGQGYEKLFF. The CDR3 DNA follows: TGTGCCAGTTCCCGGGGACAGGGGTATGAAAAACTGTTTTTT.

This chain links TRBV20-1 with TRBJ1-2; unclear D gene. With 0 bases removed from V and 7 bases from J, the gap between germline ends came to 6 bases. This CDR3 spans 11 amino acids. Germline values: CDR1 DFQATT, CDR2 SNEGSKA (reference sequence). Here the CDR3 DNA reads TGCAGTGCTAGAGATAGAATTGGCTACACCTTC. Protein: CSARDRIGYTF.

In DNA form, the CDR3 reads TGTGCCACCCGGACAGCGGCAGATACGCAGTATTTT. Translating it yields CATRTAADTQYF. The chain couples TRBV6-5 to TRBJ2-3; D might be TRBD1 (6 bases). Germline V gene data show CDR1 as MNHEY and CDR2 as SVGAGI. This CDR3 spans 12 amino acids. Trimming took 10 bases from V and 4 from J, leaving 12 bases between them.

The chain couples TRBV19 to TRBJ1-5; the match to TRBD1 covers 7 bases. V shed 9 bases and J 10 bases; nucleotides not matched to a gene: 15. Germline V lookup: CDR1 LNHDA, CDR2 SQIVND (reference sequence). This CDR3 is 14 amino acids long. CDR3 DNA sequence: TGTGCCAGCAAAAGGGACAGCCGTCAGGGTCCCCAGCATTTT. It specifies CASKRDSRQGPQHF.

V gene TRBV3-1 (or the pseudogene TRBV3-2) combines with J gene TRBJ2-3; TRBD2 agrees at 9 bases. J was trimmed by 4 bases and V by 6 bases; bases with no gene match: 8. The CDR3 spans 15 residues. CDR1 LGHDT and CDR2 YNNKEL come from the germline V gene (reference sequence). The CDR3 DNA sequence: TGTGCCAGCAGTCTGGTAGCGGGAGTCCCAGATACGCAGTATTTT. Its protein product is CASSLVAGVPDTQYF.

The chain carries TRBV9 and TRBJ2-2, with 9 bases lining up with TRBD2. Germline V gene data show CDR1 as SGDLS and CDR2 as YYNGEE. The CDR3 covers 17 residues. J gave up 5 bases and V 0 bases, and 8 bases lay outside the gene matches. The CDR3 protein is CASSVDMRLAGTGELFF. CDR3 coding DNA: TGTGCCAGCAGCGTAGACATGCGGCTAGCGGGGACCGGGGAGCTGTTTTTT. The full variable domain, in which reference TRBV9 and TRBJ2-2 provide the parts outside the CDR3, is DSGVTQTPKHLITATGQRVTLRCSPRSGDLSVYWYQQSLDQGLQFLIQYYNGEERAKGNILERFSAQQFPDLHSELNLSSLELGDSALYFCASSVDMRLAGTGELFFGEGSRLTVL.